This T cell receptor (beta chain) originates from a study of shared clonotypes between healthy human individuals. Libraries were prepared by immunoSEQ multiplex PCR; TCRdb keeps only in-frame clonotypes and omits some of them. Of roughly 1,500,000 clones detected, around 98% appear once; the ten largest clones hold 0.4% to 0.55%. This CDR3 comprises 16 residues. The germline gives CDR1 SGDLS, CDR2 YYNGEE. Trimming shortened V by 0 bases and J by 0 bases, and 10 bases separated the two germline ends. Subsets obtained from CD4+ cells comprised CD45RA+ naive and CD45RA-negative memory cells. With respect to this clone: Its matching antigen is unknown.

General study results and limits: Sample collection involved blood only; tissue repertoires are likely different. Generation probabilities were higher for clonotypes shared across all four sorted-subset donors than for unshared ones. Sequencing depth was a factor that was expected to affect clonotype sharing among donors.

The chain recombines TRBV9 with TRBJ1-3; no definite D call. The sequence was collected from a man aged 25 to 45 in good health. The specimen sequenced was naive CD4+ T cells sorted from blood. Stated subset: CD45RA+ positively selected. The chain's CDR3 is CASSVEGSPSGNTIYF. The CDR3, as DNA: TGTGCCAGCAGCGTAGAGGGCAGCCCCTCTGGAAACACCATATATTTT. Filled out from reference TRBV9 and TRBJ1-3, the complete variable domain reads DSGVTQTPKHLITATGQRVTLRCSPRSGDLSVYWYQQSLDQGLQFLIQYYNGEERAKGNILERFSAQQFPDLHSELNLSSLELGDSALYFCASSVEGSPSGNTIYFGEGSWLTVV.